Here is one TCR beta chain with its context. Its cognate antigen is unknown. The data stem from a study of T cell responses to AZD1222 COVID-19 vaccine. General study results and limits: Sampled repertoires all dated from after the peak T cell response. Following two doses of AZD1222, Spike-specific TCR breadth and depth rose.

Germline CDR1 and CDR2: MDHEN and SYDVKM. This CDR3 has 15 amino acids. Trimming stripped 5 bases from V and 3 bases from J, with 17 bases between. The method was immunoSEQ multiplex PCR; TCRdb's version includes in-frame clones alone and lacks a portion of them. In the table there are 55,000 to 70,000 clones, approximately 89% of which are singletons. The V gene is TRBV28, the J gene TRBJ2-7; weak D call: TRBD1 (5 bases). Source: peripheral blood, taken 28 days after the second AZD1222 dose. The source of this sequence is an adult who received the AZD1222 COVID-19 vaccine. For the CDR3, the DNA is TGTGCCAGCAGTACAGGTCCCCCCAGACTCTACGAGCAGTACTTC. It encodes CASSTGPPRLYEQYF. The variable domain in full, completed from reference TRBV28 and TRBJ2-7, reads DVKVTQSSRYLVKRTGEKVFLECVQDMDHENMFWYRQDPGLGLRLIYFSYDVKMKEKGDIPEGYSVSREKKERFSLILESASTNQTSMYLCASSTGPPRLYEQYFGPGTRLTVT.